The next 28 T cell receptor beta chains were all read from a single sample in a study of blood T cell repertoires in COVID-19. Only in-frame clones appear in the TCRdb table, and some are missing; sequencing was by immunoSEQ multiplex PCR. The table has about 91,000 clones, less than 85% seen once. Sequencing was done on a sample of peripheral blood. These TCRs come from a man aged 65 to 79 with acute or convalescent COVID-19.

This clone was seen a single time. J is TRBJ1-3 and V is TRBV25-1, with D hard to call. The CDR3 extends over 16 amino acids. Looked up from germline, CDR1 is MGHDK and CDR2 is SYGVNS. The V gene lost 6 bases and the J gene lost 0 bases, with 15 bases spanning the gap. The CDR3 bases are TGTGCCAGCAGGCCGCCTGGAGCCCTCTCTGGAAACACCATATATTTT. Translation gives CASRPPGALSGNTIYF. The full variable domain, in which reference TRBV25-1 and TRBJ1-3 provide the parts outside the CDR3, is EADIYQTPRYLVIGTGKKITLECSQTMGHDKMYWYQQDPGMELHLIHYSYGVNSTEKGDLSSESTVSRIRTEHFPLTLESARPSHTSQYLCASRPPGALSGNTIYFGEGSWLTVV.

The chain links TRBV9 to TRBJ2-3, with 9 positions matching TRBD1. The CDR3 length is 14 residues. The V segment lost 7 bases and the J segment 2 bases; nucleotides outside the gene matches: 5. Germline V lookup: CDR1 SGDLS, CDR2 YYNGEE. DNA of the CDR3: TGTGCCAGCCGCCGGGACAGGGACACAGATACGCAGTATTTT. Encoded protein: CASRRDRDTDTQYF. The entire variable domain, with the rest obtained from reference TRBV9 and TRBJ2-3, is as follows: DSGVTQTPKHLITATGQRVTLRCSPRSGDLSVYWYQQSLDQGLQFLIQYYNGEERAKGNILERFSAQQFPDLHSELNLSSLELGDSALYFCASRRDRDTDTQYFGPGTRLTVL.

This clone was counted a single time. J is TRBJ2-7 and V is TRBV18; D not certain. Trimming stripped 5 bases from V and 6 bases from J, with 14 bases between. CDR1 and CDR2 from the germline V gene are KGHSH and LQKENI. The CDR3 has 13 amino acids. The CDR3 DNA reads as TGTGCCAGCTCAATAACAGCCCTACCCGAGCAGTACTTC. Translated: CASSITALPEQYF.

DNA for the CDR3: TGTGCCAGCATCGGGACAGGGAGGGTCGATCAGCCCCAGCATTTT. It yields the protein CASIGTGRVDQPQHF. The rearrangement links TRBV28 to TRBJ1-5; TRBD1 aligns across 9 bases. The trim removed 7 bases at V and 5 bases at J, leaving 9 bases unmatched. CDR3 size: 15 residues. Germline assignment: CDR1 MDHEN and CDR2 SYDVKM.

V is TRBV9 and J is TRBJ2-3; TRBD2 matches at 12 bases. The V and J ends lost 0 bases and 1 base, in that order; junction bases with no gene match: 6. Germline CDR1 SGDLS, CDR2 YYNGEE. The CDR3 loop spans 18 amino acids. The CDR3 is CASSVGFRTSGGTDTQYF. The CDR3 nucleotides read TGTGCCAGCAGCGTAGGCTTCCGGACTAGCGGGGGCACAGATACGCAGTATTTT.

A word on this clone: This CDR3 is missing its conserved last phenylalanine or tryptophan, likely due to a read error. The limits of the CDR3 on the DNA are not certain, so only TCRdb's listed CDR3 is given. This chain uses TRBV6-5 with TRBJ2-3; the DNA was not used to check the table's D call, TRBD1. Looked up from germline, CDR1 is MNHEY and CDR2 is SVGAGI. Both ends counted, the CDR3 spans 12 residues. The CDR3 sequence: CASSLDRVPLYL.

DNA of the CDR3: TGTGCCAGCAGCCAAAGGGGAGCGGGAGAGACCCAGTACTTC. This sequence encodes CASSQRGAGETQYF. V and J are TRBV14 and TRBJ2-5, with TRBD2 as a possible D gene (6 bases). Trimming left V 2 bases short and J 4 bases short, with 11 bases between. CDR1 and CDR2 from the germline V gene are SGHDN and FVKESK. The CDR3 runs 14 residues.

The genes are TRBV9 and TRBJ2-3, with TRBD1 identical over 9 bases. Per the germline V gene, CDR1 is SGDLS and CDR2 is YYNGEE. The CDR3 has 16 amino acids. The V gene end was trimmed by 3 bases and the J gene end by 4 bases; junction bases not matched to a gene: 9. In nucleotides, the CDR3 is TGTGCCAGCAGCGCCTCCGGGACAGGGAGGCCAGATACGCAGTATTTT. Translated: CASSASGTGRPDTQYF.

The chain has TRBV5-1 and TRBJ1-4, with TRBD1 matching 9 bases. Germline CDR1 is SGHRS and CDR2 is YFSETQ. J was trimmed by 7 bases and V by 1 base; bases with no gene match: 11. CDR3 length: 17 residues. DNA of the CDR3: TGCGCCAGCAGCTTGTGGTCGACAGGGGGATGGAGTGAAAAACTGTTTTTT. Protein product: CASSLWSTGGWSEKLFF.

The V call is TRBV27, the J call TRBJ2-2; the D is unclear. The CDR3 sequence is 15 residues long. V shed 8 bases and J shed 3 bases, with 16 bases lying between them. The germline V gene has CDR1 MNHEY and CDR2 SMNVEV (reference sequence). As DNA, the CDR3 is TGTGCCAGCTCCCCCGCGGCATCGGACACCGGGGAGCTGTTTTTT. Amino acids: CASSPAASDTGELFF.

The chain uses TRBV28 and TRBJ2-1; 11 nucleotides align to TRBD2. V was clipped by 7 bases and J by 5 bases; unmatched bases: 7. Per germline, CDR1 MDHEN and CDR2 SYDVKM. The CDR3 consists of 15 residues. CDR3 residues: CASMVRGLADNEQFF. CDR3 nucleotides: TGTGCCAGCATGGTGAGGGGACTAGCGGACAATGAGCAGTTCTTC.

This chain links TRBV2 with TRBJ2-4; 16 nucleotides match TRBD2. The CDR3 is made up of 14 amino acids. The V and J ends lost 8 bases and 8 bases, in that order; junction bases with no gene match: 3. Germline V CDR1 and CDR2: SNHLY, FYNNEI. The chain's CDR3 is CASRGTSGRDIQYF. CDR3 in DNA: TGTGCCAGCCGAGGGACTAGCGGGAGGGACATTCAGTACTTC.

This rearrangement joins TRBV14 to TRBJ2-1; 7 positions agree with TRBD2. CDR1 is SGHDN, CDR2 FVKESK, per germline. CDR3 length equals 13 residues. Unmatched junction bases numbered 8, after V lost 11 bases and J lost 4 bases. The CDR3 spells CAGGRVSYNEQFF. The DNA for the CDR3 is TGTGCCGGAGGGAGGGTGTCTTACAATGAGCAGTTCTTC. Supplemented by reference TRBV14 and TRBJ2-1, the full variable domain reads EAGVTQFPSHSVIEKGQTVTLRCDPISGHDNLYWYRRVMGKEIKFLLHFVKESKQDESGMPNNRFLAERTGGTYSTLKVQPAELEDSGVYFCAGGRVSYNEQFFGPGTRLTVL.

The CDR3 loop reads CASSFSNRVPNSPLHF. The CDR3 nucleotides are TGTGCCAGCAGTTTCTCCAACAGGGTCCCTAATTCACCCCTCCACTTT. This chain links TRBV28 with TRBJ1-6; maybe TRBD1 (6 bases). With 3 bases removed from V and 6 bases from J, the gap between germline ends came to 15 bases. From germline, CDR1 is MDHEN and CDR2 SYDVKM. The CDR3 is 16 residues long.

The CDR3 reads CASSTGFSRGYGYTF. CDR3 nucleotide sequence: TGTGCCAGTAGTACGGGTTTTTCTCGTGGATATGGCTACACCTTC. V usage is TRBV19 and J usage is TRBJ1-2; D is unresolved. The length of the CDR3 is 15 residues. From germline, CDR1 is LNHDA and CDR2 SQIVND (reference sequence). The V end was cut by 4 bases, the J end by 5 bases, with 17 bases between.

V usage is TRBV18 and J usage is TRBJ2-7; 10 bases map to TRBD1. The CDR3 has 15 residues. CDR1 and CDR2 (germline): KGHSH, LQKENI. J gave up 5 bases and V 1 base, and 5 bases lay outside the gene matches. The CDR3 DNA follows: TGTGCCAGCTCACCACTAAGGACAGGGGGAGACGAGCAGTACTTC. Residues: CASSPLRTGGDEQYF.

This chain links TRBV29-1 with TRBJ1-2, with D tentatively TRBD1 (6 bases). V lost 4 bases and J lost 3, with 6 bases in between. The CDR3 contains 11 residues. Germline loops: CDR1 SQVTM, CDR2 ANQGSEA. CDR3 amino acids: CSVAGDYGYTF. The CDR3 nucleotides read TGCAGCGTTGCAGGGGACTATGGCTACACCTTC.

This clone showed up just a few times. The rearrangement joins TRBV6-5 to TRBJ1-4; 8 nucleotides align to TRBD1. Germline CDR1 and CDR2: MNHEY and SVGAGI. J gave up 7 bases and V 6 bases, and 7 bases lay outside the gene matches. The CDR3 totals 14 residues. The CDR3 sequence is CASRRQGLGEKLFF. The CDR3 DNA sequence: TGTGCCAGCAGGAGACAGGGGTTGGGTGAAAAACTGTTTTTT.

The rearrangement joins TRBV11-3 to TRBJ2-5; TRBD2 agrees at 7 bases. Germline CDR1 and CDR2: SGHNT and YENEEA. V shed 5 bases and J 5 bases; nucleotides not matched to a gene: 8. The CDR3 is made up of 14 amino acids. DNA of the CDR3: TGTGCCAGCAGCCGCGGACCCGGGGGGGAGACCCAGTACTTC. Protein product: CASSRGPGGETQYF. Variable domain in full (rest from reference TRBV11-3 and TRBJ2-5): EAGVVQSPRYKIIEKKQPVAFWCNPISGHNTLYWYLQNLGQGPELLIRYENEEAVDDSQLPKDRFSAERLKGVDSTLKIQPAELGDSAVYLCASSRGPGGETQYFGPGTRLLVL.

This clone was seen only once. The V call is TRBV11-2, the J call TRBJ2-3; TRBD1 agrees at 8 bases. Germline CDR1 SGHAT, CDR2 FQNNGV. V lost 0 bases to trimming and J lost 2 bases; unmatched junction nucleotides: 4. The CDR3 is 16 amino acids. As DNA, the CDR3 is TGTGCCAGCAGCTTAGAGGGACAGGAGTTCACAGATACGCAGTATTTT. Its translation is CASSLEGQEFTDTQYF. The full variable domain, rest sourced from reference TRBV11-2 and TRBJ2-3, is EAGVAQSPRYKIIEKRQSVAFWCNPISGHATLYWYQQILGQGPKLLIQFQNNGVVDDSQLPKDRFSAERLKGVDSTLKIQPAKLEDSAVYLCASSLEGQEFTDTQYFGPGTRLTVL.

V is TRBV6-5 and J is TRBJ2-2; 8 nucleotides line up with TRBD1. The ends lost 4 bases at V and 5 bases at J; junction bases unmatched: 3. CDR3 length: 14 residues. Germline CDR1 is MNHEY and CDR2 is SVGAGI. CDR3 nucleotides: TGTGCCAGCAGTTCCACAGGGGGGACCGGGGAGCTGTTTTTT. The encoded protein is CASSSTGGTGELFF.

CDR3 DNA: TGTGCCAGCATCGGGCAGGGGGCTAGCAAAAACATTCAGTACTTC. This sequence encodes CASIGQGASKNIQYF. J is TRBJ2-4 and V is TRBV2; TRBD1 matches at 8 bases. The trim removed 7 bases at V and 3 bases at J, leaving 8 bases unmatched. The CDR3 length is 15 residues. Germline CDR1 reads SNHLY; CDR2 reads FYNNEI.

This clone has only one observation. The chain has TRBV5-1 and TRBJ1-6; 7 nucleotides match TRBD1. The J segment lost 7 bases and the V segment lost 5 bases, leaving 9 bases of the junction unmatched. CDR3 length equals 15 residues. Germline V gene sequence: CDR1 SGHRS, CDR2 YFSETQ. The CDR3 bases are TGCGCCAGCAGACCCGAACAGGGGACGAATTCACCCCTCCACTTT. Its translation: CASRPEQGTNSPLHF.

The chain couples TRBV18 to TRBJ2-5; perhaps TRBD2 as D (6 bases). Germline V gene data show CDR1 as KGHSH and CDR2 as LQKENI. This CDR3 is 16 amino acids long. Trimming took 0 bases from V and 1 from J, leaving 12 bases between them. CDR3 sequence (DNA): TGTGCCAGCTCACCACCGATCTCGGGGGTCCAAGAGACCCAGTACTTC. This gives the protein CASSPPISGVQETQYF.

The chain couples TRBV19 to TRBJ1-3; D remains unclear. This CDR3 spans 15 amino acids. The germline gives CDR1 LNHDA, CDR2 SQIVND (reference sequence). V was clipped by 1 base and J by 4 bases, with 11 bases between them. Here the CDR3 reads CASSIGGLEGNTIYF. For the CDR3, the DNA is TGTGCCAGTAGTATAGGAGGTTTGGAAGGAAACACCATATATTTT.

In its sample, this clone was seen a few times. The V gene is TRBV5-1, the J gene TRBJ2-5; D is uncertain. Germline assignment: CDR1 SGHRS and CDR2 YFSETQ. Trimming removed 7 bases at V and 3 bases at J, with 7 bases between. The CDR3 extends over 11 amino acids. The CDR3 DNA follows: TGCGCCAGCTCTCGAGAAGAGACCCAGTACTTC. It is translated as CASSREETQYF.

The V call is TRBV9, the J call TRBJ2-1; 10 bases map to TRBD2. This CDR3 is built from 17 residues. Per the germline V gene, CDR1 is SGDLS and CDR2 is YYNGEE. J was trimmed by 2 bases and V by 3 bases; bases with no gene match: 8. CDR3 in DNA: TGTGCCAGCAGCGCGGAACGGACTAGCGGAACCTACAATGAGCAGTTCTTC. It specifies CASSAERTSGTYNEQFF. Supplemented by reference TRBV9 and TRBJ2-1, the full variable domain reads DSGVTQTPKHLITATGQRVTLRCSPRSGDLSVYWYQQSLDQGLQFLIQYYNGEERAKGNILERFSAQQFPDLHSELNLSSLELGDSALYFCASSAERTSGTYNEQFFGPGTRLTVL.

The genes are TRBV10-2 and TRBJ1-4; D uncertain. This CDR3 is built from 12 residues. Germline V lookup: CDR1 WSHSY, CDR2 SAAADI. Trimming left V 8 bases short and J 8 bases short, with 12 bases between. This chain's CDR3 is CASGEFQEKLFF. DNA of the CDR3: TGCGCCAGCGGGGAGTTCCAAGAAAAACTGTTTTTT.